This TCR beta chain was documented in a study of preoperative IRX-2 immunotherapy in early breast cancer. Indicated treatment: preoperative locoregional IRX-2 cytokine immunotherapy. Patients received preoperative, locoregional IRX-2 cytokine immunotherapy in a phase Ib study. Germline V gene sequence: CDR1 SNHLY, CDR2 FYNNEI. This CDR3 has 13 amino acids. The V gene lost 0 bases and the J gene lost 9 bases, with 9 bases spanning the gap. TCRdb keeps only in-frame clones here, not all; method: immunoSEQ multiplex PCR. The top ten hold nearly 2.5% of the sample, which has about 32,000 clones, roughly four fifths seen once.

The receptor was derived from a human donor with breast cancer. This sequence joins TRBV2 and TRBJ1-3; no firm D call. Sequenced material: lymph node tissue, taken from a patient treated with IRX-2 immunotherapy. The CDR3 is CASSEASPSTIYF. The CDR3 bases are TGTGCCAGCAGTGAAGCGTCCCCCAGCACCATATATTTT.